These T cell receptor beta chains were read from a single sample in a study of blood T cell repertoires in COVID-19. Using immunoSEQ multiplex PCR, the repertoire was profiled, and TCRdb retains in-frame clones only, with some absent. The sample consists of roughly 150,000 clones, around 83% of them appearing once. The specimen was peripheral blood. These receptor sequences come from an older woman with COVID-19, enrolled during active disease. The CDR3 runs from the conserved cysteine through the conserved F or W. The D gene is left open where the match is weak. Expanded clones get a size class; other rows say once, few or many, or leave the size out.

d_gene	v_gene	j_gene	abundance	CDR3nt	CDR3aa
-	TRBV6-5	TRBJ2-3	-	TGTGCCAGCGAAAAAGGGGGGGTAGGAGATACGCAGTATTTT	CASEKGGVGDTQYF
-	TRBV12-5	TRBJ1-3	-	TGTGCTAGTGGTTTGGGCAGGGAGGCTGGAAACACCATATATTTT	CASGLGREAGNTIYF
TRBD1	TRBV3-1/TRBV3-2	TRBJ1-1	-	TGTGCCAGCAGCGCAAAGACTTGGACAGGGAACACTGAAGCTTTCTTT	CASSAKTWTGNTEAFF
TRBD2	TRBV9	TRBJ2-3	-	TGTGCCAGCAGCTTAGGACTAGCCTCAGATACGCAGTATTTT	CASSLGLASDTQYF
TRBD1	TRBV7-2	TRBJ1-2	once	TGTGCCAGCAGCCCCGAGGGGACAGGGAGATATGGCTACACCTTC	CASSPEGTGRYGYTF
-	TRBV3-1/TRBV3-2	TRBJ2-3	-	TGTGCCAGCAGCGCCAACAGAGACCGCACAGATACGCAGTATTTT	CASSANRDRTDTQYF
TRBD2	TRBV6-5	TRBJ2-1	few	TGTGCCAGCAGTTACTCTGGGACTAGCGGGGGCAATGAGCAGTTCTTC	CASSYSGTSGGNEQFF
-	TRBV19	TRBJ1-5	-	TGTGCCAGTAGTATCCTGGGGGGAGACAATCAGCCCCAGCATTTT	CASSILGGDNQPQHF
TRBD1	TRBV6-5	TRBJ1-1	-	TGTGCCAGCAGATACGAGGGGGCAGGGAACACTGAAGCTTTCTTT	CASRYEGAGNTEAFF
TRBD2	TRBV6-5	TRBJ2-5	-	TGTGCCAGTTCTACCGGGGGGGAGTGGGAGACCCAGTACTTC	CASSTGGEWETQYF
TRBD2	TRBV25-1	TRBJ2-1	-	TGTGCCAGCAGGGCCCCGAGTAGCGGGAGGGGCAATGAGCAGTTCTTC	CASRAPSSGRGNEQFF
TRBD1	TRBV5-8	TRBJ2-5	once	TGTGCCAGCACCAACAGGGGGCCTCAAGAGACCCAGTACTTC	CASTNRGPQETQYF
-	TRBV21-1	TRBJ2-1	-	TGTGCCAGCAGCGCCCCCCATCCGGACGGGGAATACAATGAGCAGTTCTTC	CASSAPHPDGEYNEQFF
-	TRBV3-1/TRBV3-2	TRBJ2-1	-	TGTGCCAGCAGCCAAGGAACTAGCTGGGACAATGAGCAGTTCTTC	CASSQGTSWDNEQFF
TRBD1	TRBV5-5	TRBJ1-2	-	TGTGCCAGCAGTAACCCGGGACAGGGGGTCTATGGCTACACCTTC	CASSNPGQGVYGYTF
-	TRBV25-1	TRBJ1-6	once	TGTGCCAGCAGTGAAGGGGCGAGACGGAGTAATTCACCCCTCCACTTT	CASSEGARRSNSPLHF
-	TRBV3-1/TRBV3-2	TRBJ1-2	few	TGTGCCAGCCTCACCGCCGGGGGGACAGGCTACACCTTC	CASLTAGGTGYTF
-	TRBV5-1	TRBJ2-2	-	TGCGCCAGCAGCTTGCCAGGGACGAACACCGGGGAGCTGTTTTTT	CASSLPGTNTGELFF
-	TRBV27	TRBJ1-6	-	TGTGCCAGCAGCCTCAGGGGACCTACTTCACCCCTCCACTTT	CASSLRGPTSPLHF
-	TRBV6-1	TRBJ2-5	-	TGTGCCAGCAGTGAGCAAGGGGCCCAAGAGACCCAGTACTTC	CASSEQGAQETQYF
-	TRBV5-1	TRBJ2-3	few	TGCGCCAGCATCCGGGGGACGGGGAGCACAGATACGCAGTATTTT	CASIRGTGSTDTQYF
TRBD1	TRBV6-4	TRBJ2-1	-	TGTGCCAGCAGTTCGGACAGGGGGCGCGATGAGCAGTTCTTC	CASSSDRGRDEQFF
-	TRBV19	TRBJ1-5	-	TGTGCCAGTAGTTCCCCCCATTCCCGAGGGAGCAATCAGCCCCAGCATTTT	CASSSPHSRGSNQPQHF
-	TRBV3-1/TRBV3-2	TRBJ1-1	once	TGTGCCAGCAGCCGGGGGGGGCTCTTAGCAGGAGCTTTCTTT	CASSRGGLLAGAFF
TRBD1	TRBV24-1	TRBJ1-4	-	TGTGCCACCAGTGATCCCGGGACAGGGATTGCGAATGAAAAACTGTTTTTT	CATSDPGTGIANEKLFF
-	TRBV2	TRBJ1-1	-	TGTGCCAGCAGTCCCACAGGGAGAACTGAAGCTTTCTTT	CASSPTGRTEAFF
TRBD1	TRBV19	TRBJ2-5	few	TGTGCCAGTAGTAAACAGGGGGTGGAGACCCAGTACTTC	CASSKQGVETQYF
-	TRBV30	TRBJ1-1	-	TGTGCCTGGAGTGTAAGAGGTGACACTGAAGCTTTCTTT	CAWSVRGDTEAFF
TRBD1	TRBV13	TRBJ2-1	-	TGTGCCAGCAGCGCCTCCGGGACAGGGTCCTACAATGAGCAGTTCTTC	CASSASGTGSYNEQFF
TRBD2	TRBV6-1	TRBJ2-1	-	TGTGCCAGCAGTGAAAGGAGCGGGATAGGGTCCTACAATGAGCAGTTCTTC	CASSERSGIGSYNEQFF
-	TRBV30	TRBJ1-6	-	TGTGCCTGGAGTGGACAGTCTTCACCCCTCCACTTT	CAWSGQSSPLHF
-	TRBV7-2	TRBJ1-3	-	TGTGCCAGCAGCTACGGGGGAAACACCATATATTTT	CASSYGGNTIYF
-	TRBV5-1	TRBJ2-6	-	TGCGCCAGCAATGGAGGGACTCAGGACGTCCTGACTTTC	CASNGGTQDVLTF
TRBD1	TRBV29-1	TRBJ1-2	-	TGCAGCGTAAGGACAGGGTTGAGTGGCTACACCTTC	CSVRTGLSGYTF
-	TRBV10-3	TRBJ2-6	-	TGTGCCATCAGTGGCAGGGTTGGGGCCAACGTCCTGACTTTC	CAISGRVGANVLTF
TRBD2	TRBV10-3	TRBJ2-1	-	TGTGCCATCAGTGAGAAAAGCGGGGGGAACAATGAGCAGTTCTTC	CAISEKSGGNNEQFF